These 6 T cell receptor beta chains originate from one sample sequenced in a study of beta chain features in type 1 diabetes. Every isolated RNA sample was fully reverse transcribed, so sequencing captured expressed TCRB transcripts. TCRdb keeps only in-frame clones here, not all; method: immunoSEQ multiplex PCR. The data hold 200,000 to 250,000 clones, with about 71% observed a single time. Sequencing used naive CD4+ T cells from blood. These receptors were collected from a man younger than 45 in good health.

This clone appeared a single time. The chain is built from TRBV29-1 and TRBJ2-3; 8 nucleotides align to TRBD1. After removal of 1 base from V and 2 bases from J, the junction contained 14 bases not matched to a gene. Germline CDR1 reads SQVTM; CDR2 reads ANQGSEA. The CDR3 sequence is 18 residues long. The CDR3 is CSVEGPLRQGPPTDTQYF. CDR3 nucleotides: TGCAGCGTTGAAGGTCCTCTCCGACAGGGGCCCCCCACAGATACGCAGTATTTT.

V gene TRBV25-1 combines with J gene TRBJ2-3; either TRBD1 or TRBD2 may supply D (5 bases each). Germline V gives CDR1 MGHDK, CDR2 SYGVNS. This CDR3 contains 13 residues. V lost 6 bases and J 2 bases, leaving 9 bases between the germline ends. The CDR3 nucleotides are TGTGCCAGCAGCCCTGGGACCACAGATACGCAGTATTTT. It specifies CASSPGTTDTQYF.

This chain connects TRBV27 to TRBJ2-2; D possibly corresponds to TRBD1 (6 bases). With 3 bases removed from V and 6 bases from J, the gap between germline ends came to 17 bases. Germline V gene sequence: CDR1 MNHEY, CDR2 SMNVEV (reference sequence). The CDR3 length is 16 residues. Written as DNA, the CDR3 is TGTGCCAGCAGTTTTACGCTACAGGGTGGGGCCGGGGAGCTGTTTTTT. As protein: CASSFTLQGGAGELFF.

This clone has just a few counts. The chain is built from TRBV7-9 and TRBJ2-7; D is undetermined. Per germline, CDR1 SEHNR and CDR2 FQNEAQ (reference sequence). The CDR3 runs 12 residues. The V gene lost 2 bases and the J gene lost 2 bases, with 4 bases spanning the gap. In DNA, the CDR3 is TGTGCCAGCAGCTTAAGCGCCTACGAGCAGTACTTC. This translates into CASSLSAYEQYF.

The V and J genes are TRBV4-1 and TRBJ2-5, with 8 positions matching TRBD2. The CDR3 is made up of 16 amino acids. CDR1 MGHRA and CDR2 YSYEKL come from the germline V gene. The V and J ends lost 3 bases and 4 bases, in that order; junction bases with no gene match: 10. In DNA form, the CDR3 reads TGCGCCAGCAGCCAGTTAGCGGGGCCCTCGAGAGAGACCCAGTACTTC. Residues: CASSQLAGPSRETQYF.

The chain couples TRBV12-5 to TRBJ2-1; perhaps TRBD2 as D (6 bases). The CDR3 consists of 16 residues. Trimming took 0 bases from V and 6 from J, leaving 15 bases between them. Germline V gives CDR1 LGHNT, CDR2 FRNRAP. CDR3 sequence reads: CASGLVLSRRGNEQFF. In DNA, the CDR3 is TGTGCTAGTGGTTTGGTATTATCCCGGCGGGGCAATGAGCAGTTCTTC.